This TCR beta chain was captured in a study of radiotherapy plus CTLA-4 blockade in lung cancer. TCRdb's table, derived via immunoSEQ multiplex PCR, lists solely in-frame clones and lacks some. The repertoire holds roughly 46,000 clones, with roughly three quarters as singletons. J lost 1 base, V lost 5 bases, and 6 bases had no gene match. Germline CDR1 is SNHLY and CDR2 is FYNNEI. The CDR3 covers 16 residues. The clonotype comes from a human donor with non-small cell lung cancer who had stable disease on radiotherapy plus ipilimumab. Sequencing used peripheral blood, obtained from a patient treated with radiotherapy plus ipilimumab. V gene TRBV2 combines with J gene TRBJ2-3; the match to TRBD1 covers 10 bases. The CDR3 bases are TGTGCCAGCAGTAAGACCGGGACAGGGGGCACAGATACGCAGTATTTT. This encodes CASSKTGTGGTDTQYF.